The clone carrying this T cell receptor beta chain was counted a single time. Other DNA sequences from this sample encode an identical CDR3 as well. This CDR3 comprises 15 residues. After removal of 2 bases from V and 0 bases from J, the junction contained 3 bases not matched to a gene. The germline V gene has CDR1 SGHRS and CDR2 YFSETQ. TCRdb keeps only in-frame clones here, not all; method: immunoSEQ multiplex PCR. In the table there are a few million clones, 80% to 95% of which are singletons. These data are taken from a study of shared clonotypes between healthy human individuals. The receptor was isolated from a man between 18 and 35 years old in good health. Some clones in this sample may be carry-over from other donors' samples. The chain is built from TRBV5-1 and TRBJ1-1; 8 nucleotides line up with TRBD1. The source material was naive CD4+ T cells from PBMCs. This sample's subset: CD45RA+ positively selected. The CDR3 spells CASSLTGGMNTEAFF. Written as DNA, the CDR3 is TGCGCCAGCAGCTTAACAGGGGGAATGAACACTGAAGCTTTCTTT.